This T cell receptor (beta chain) was profiled in a study of blood T cells in healthy people across ages. Then a second PCR, running roughly 7 to 11 cycles, was carried out with a sample-barcoded 5' primer and a J-beta primer mix. Each sample provided no less than 2.5 million CDR3-containing paired-end reads. TCRdb ran MiXCR on the 5' RACE reads and lists one entry per CDR3 protein. The repertoire holds fewer than 800,000 distinct CDR3 sequences, around 21% seen once, with under 4% in the top ten. The total RNA that was extracted per sample amounted to at least 5 micrograms. Overall study results and limits: More naive CD4+ cells and higher diversity were found in long-lived than in aged donors. The percentage of naive T cells correlated strongly with TCR beta diversity.

This clonotype occurred a few times. Its antigen is not known. The source is a man in his sixties or seventies in good health. Sequencing input: blood.

In nucleotides, the CDR3 is TGTGCCTGGAGTAGGGAGGGAAGTTCACCCCTCCACTTT. This translates into CAWSREGSSPLHF. V usage is TRBV30 and J usage is TRBJ1-6, with D uncertain. With 2 bases removed from V and 9 bases from J, the gap between germline ends came to 11 bases. This CDR3 comprises 13 residues. CDR1 GTSNPN and CDR2 SVGIG come from the germline V gene (reference sequence).